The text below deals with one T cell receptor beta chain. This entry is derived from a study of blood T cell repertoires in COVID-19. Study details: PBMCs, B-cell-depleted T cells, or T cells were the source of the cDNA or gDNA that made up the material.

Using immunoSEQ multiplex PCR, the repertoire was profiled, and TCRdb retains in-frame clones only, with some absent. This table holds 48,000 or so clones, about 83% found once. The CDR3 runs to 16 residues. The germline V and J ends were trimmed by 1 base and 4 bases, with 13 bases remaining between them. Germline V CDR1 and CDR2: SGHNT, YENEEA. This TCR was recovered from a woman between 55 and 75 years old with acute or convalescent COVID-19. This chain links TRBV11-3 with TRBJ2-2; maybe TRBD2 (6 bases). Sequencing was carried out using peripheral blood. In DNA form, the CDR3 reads TGTGCCAGCAGCTTAGGTCGGGGGAGAGGCACCGGGGAGCTGTTTTTT. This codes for CASSLGRGRGTGELFF.